These 30 T cell receptor beta chains originate from one sample sequenced in a study of CD8+ T cells in alopecia areata. Reverse transcribed after extraction, RNA yielded cDNA as the sequencing template. Clones were read by immunoSEQ multiplex PCR, and TCRdb kept only the in-frame ones, dropping some. Of roughly 170,000 clones listed, 50% to 70% were seen once; the top ten hold 14% to 15%. Sequencing used CD4+ T cells sorted from blood, obtained at week 0. The source of these receptors is a human donor with alopecia areata.

This clone was recorded a few times. The V and J genes are TRBV29-1 and TRBJ2-3; 7 bases map to TRBD2. This CDR3 has 15 residues. V lost 3 bases, J lost 2 bases, and 8 bases stayed unmatched. From germline, CDR1 is SQVTM and CDR2 ANQGSEA. CDR3 DNA: TGCAGCGTTGACTCTGGGGCGGGAGTCACAGATACGCAGTATTTT. This codes for CSVDSGAGVTDTQYF.

The chain joins TRBV18 to TRBJ1-2, with a possible D match to TRBD1 (5 bases). The CDR3 is made up of 14 amino acids. The V end lost 1 base, the J end lost 8 bases, and 14 bases lay between the germline ends. The germline V gene has CDR1 KGHSH and CDR2 LQKENI. CDR3 sequence reads: CASSPRGSGEGYTF. The CDR3 nucleotides are TGTGCCAGCTCACCACGGGGGAGTGGGGAAGGCTACACCTTC.

This sequence joins TRBV28 and TRBJ2-7; TRBD1 is a possible D gene (7 bases). The CDR3 has 16 amino acids. Trimming shortened V by 7 bases and J by 1 base, and 20 bases separated the two germline ends. Germline V CDR1 and CDR2: MDHEN, SYDVKM. The CDR3 here is CASNQGGAFRSYEQYF. The CDR3 nucleotides read TGTGCCAGCAACCAGGGGGGCGCGTTCCGATCCTACGAGCAGTACTTC.

This clone has only one observation. The chain links TRBV2 to TRBJ1-5; D not certain. Germline-derived CDR1 and CDR2 are SNHLY and FYNNEI. Between the trimmed V and J ends, which lost 7 bases and 1 base, there was a span of 8 bases. The CDR3 length is 13 residues. The CDR3 reads CASKVASNQPQHF. The CDR3 DNA sequence: TGTGCCAGCAAGGTGGCAAGCAATCAGCCCCAGCATTTT.

This clone was picked up a small number of times. The chain employs TRBV7-2 and TRBJ2-1, with 11 positions matching TRBD2. The CDR3 covers 19 residues. V dropped 3 bases and J dropped 2; count of bases not matched to a gene: 12. Looked up from germline, CDR1 is SGHTA and CDR2 is FQGNSA. CDR3 in amino acids: CASSLYGTSGLIAYNEQFF. The CDR3 DNA follows: TGTGCCAGCAGCTTGTACGGGACTAGCGGCCTTATTGCCTACAATGAGCAGTTCTTC.

The CDR3 protein is CARRTGENGYTF. The CDR3 nucleotides are TGTGCCAGAAGGACAGGGGAAAATGGCTACACCTTC. This chain uses TRBV2 with TRBJ1-2; 9 bases agree with TRBD1. The length of the CDR3 is 12 residues. The V gene end was trimmed by 9 bases and the J gene end by 6 bases; junction bases not matched to a gene: 5. Germline V lookup: CDR1 SNHLY, CDR2 FYNNEI.

The chain combines TRBV7-8 with TRBJ2-2; D perhaps matches TRBD1 (6 bases). The CDR3 is made up of 14 amino acids. Trimming removed 1 base at V and 6 bases at J, with 9 bases between. Per germline, CDR1 SGHVS and CDR2 FQNEAQ. CDR3 sequence (DNA): TGTGCCAGCAGCTTAGTACAGGGTGCCGGGGAGCTGTTTTTT. Translation gives CASSLVQGAGELFF.

This clone was counted between two and nine times. This rearrangement joins TRBV7-9 to TRBJ1-2; tentatively, D is TRBD1 (5 bases). This CDR3 is 14 amino acids long. Trimming stripped 1 base from V and 8 bases from J, with 14 bases between. CDR1 SEHNR and CDR2 FQNEAQ come from the germline V gene (reference sequence). CDR3 DNA: TGTGCCAGCAGCTTAGACGGGACTGGCAGCGGCTACACCTTC. Residues: CASSLDGTGSGYTF. Filled out from reference TRBV7-9 and TRBJ1-2, the complete variable domain reads DTGVSQNPRHKITKRGQNVTFRCDPISEHNRLYWYRQTLGQGPEFLTYFQNEAQLEKSRLLSDRFSAERPKGSFSTLEIQRTEQGDSAMYLCASSLDGTGSGYTFGSGTRLTVV.

The V gene is TRBV21-1, the J gene TRBJ2-2. TRBV21-1 is a pseudogene. The CDR3 runs 14 residues. In DNA form, the CDR3 reads TGTGCCAGCAGTAGGTCCACGAACACCGGGGAGCTGTTTTTT. This encodes CASSRSTNTGELFF.

This clone was seen once. Other DNA sequences in the sample encode the same CDR3. The chain carries TRBV6-6 and TRBJ2-7, with TRBD1 identical over 10 bases. V lost 7 bases and J lost 5; bases outside the gene matches: 11. Germline V gene data show CDR1 as MNHNY and CDR2 as SVGAGI (reference sequence). The length of the CDR3 is 15 residues. The CDR3 bases are TGTGCCAGCATGCCAACGGGACAGGGGACCAACGAGCAGTACTTC. Translating it yields CASMPTGQGTNEQYF.

The chain employs TRBV29-1 and TRBJ2-7; no firm D call. Trimming removed 1 base from V and 5 bases from J, with 12 bases in between. Germline values: CDR1 SQVTM, CDR2 ANQGSEA. The CDR3 sequence is 13 residues long. The CDR3 sequence is CSVEGENRDEQYF. Here the CDR3 DNA reads TGCAGCGTTGAAGGCGAGAACAGAGACGAGCAGTACTTC.

This sequence joins TRBV29-1 and TRBJ1-2; no reliable D call. The CDR3 is 10 residues long. V was cut by 3 bases and J by 11 bases, with 10 bases left in between. In germline, CDR1 is SQVTM, CDR2 ANQGSEA. DNA of the CDR3: TGCAGCGTTGAGAGAATCTCGTACACCTTC. It encodes CSVERISYTF. The full variable domain, completed using reference TRBV29-1 and TRBJ1-2, is SAVISQKPSRDICQRGTSLTIQCQVDSQVTMMFWYRQQPGQSLTLIATANQGSEATYESGFVIDKFPISRPNLTFSTLTVSNMSPEDSSIYLCSVERISYTFGSGTRLTVV.

The V call is TRBV5-1, the J call TRBJ2-6, with 12 bases matching TRBD1. CDR1 SGHRS and CDR2 YFSETQ come from the germline V gene. The CDR3 length is 19 residues. Unmatched junction bases numbered 8, after V lost 4 bases and J lost 0 bases. The CDR3 protein is CASSHGTGGSLSGANVLTF. The CDR3 nucleotides are TGCGCCAGCAGCCACGGGACAGGGGGCTCCCTCTCTGGGGCCAACGTCCTGACTTTC.

This clone was observed a handful of times. One junction end disagrees with the germline gene, perhaps due to a read error. The rearrangement joins TRBV29-1 to TRBJ2-5; D not resolved. CDR1 and CDR2 from the germline V gene are SQVTM and ANQGSEA. This CDR3 comprises 12 residues. CDR3 loop: CSVDRRREAQYF. The CDR3 nucleotides read TGCAGCGTTGACAGGAGAAGAGAGGCCCAGTACTTC.

Only a few counts were recorded for this clone. The V and J genes are TRBV11-2 and TRBJ1-2, with 7 bases aligning to TRBD1. The germline CDR1 and CDR2 sequences are SGHAT and FQNNGV. The CDR3 extends over 13 amino acids. The V gene end was trimmed by 3 bases and the J gene end by 7 bases; junction bases not matched to a gene: 5. CDR3: CASSFLGGGGYTF. In DNA, the CDR3 is TGTGCCAGCAGCTTTTTAGGGGGCGGTGGCTACACCTTC.

This clone was observed a few times. This chain uses TRBV6-5 with TRBJ2-3; D is possibly TRBD1 (6 bases). Germline-derived CDR1 and CDR2 are MNHEY and SVGAGI. The ends were cut back, 6 bases at V and 1 base at J, with 11 bases in the middle. The CDR3 is made up of 14 amino acids. CDR3 nucleotide sequence: TGTGCCAGCAGCCGGACAGCCCGCACAGATACGCAGTATTTT. Encoded protein: CASSRTARTDTQYF.

The chain has TRBV30 and TRBJ2-7, with D possibly being TRBD1 (6 bases). With 2 bases removed from V and 2 bases from J, the gap between germline ends came to 7 bases. Germline values: CDR1 GTSNPN, CDR2 SVGIG (reference sequence). The CDR3 has 12 residues. CDR3 sequence (DNA): TGTGCCTGGAGTACAGGGACCTACGAGCAGTACTTC. Protein: CAWSTGTYEQYF.

This clone was picked up a small number of times. This rearrangement joins TRBV29-1 to TRBJ2-5, with D possibly being TRBD1 or TRBD2 (6 bases each). The V and J ends lost 7 bases and 1 base respectively, with 16 bases between them. Looked up from germline, CDR1 is SQVTM and CDR2 is ANQGSEA. This CDR3 is built from 14 residues. For the CDR3, the DNA is TGCAGCGGAGGGGGGACTTTACTCCAAGAGACCCAGTACTTC. Its translation is CSGGGTLLQETQYF.

The count of this clone is one. The CDR3 loop reads CASSVRGMDYGYTF. CDR3 DNA sequence: TGTGCCAGCAGCGTCAGGGGGATGGACTATGGCTACACCTTC. The gene calls are TRBV14 and TRBJ1-2; 7 nucleotides match TRBD1. CDR3 length: 14 residues. V was pared by 5 bases and J by 3 bases, with 6 bases of the junction left unmatched. Germline V gene lookup returns CDR1 SGHDN and CDR2 FVKESK. The variable domain in full, completed from reference TRBV14 and TRBJ1-2, reads EAGVTQFPSHSVIEKGQTVTLRCDPISGHDNLYWYRRVMGKEIKFLLHFVKESKQDESGMPNNRFLAERTGGTYSTLKVQPAELEDSGVYFCASSVRGMDYGYTFGSGTRLTVV.

The table lists this clone with a few counts. J is TRBJ1-2 and V is TRBV5-1, with 10 bases fitting TRBD1. CDR1 SGHRS and CDR2 YFSETQ come from the germline V gene. The CDR3 consists of 15 residues. J gave up 4 bases and V 4 bases, and 7 bases lay outside the gene matches. The CDR3 region is CASSRWTGGGYGYTF. Here the CDR3 DNA reads TGCGCCAGCAGCAGGTGGACAGGGGGTGGCTATGGCTACACCTTC.

The CDR3 DNA sequence: TGTGCCAGCAGAAGGGGACAGGTGAACACCGGGGAGCTGTTTTTT. The encoded protein is CASRRGQVNTGELFF. The rearrangement links TRBV5-6 to TRBJ2-2; 8 nucleotides align to TRBD1. Germline CDR1 reads SGHDT; CDR2 reads YYEEEE. This CDR3 contains 15 residues. V dropped 5 bases and J dropped 1; count of bases not matched to a gene: 4.

The chain is built from TRBV29-1 and TRBJ2-7; D possibly matches TRBD1 or TRBD2 (5 bases each). Looked up from germline, CDR1 is SQVTM and CDR2 is ANQGSEA. V was shortened by 4 bases and J by 0 bases, with 13 bases between the two germline ends. CDR3 length equals 14 residues. The CDR3 loop reads CSVALGTVSYEQYF. CDR3 bases: TGCAGCGTTGCTCTAGGGACGGTCTCCTACGAGCAGTACTTC.

This clone was seen once. The chain couples TRBV29-1 to TRBJ1-2, with D tentatively TRBD1 (6 bases). In germline, CDR1 is SQVTM, CDR2 ANQGSEA. Trimming cost V 5 bases and J 0 bases, with 13 bases left between them. There are 14 residues in the CDR3. The CDR3 sequence: CSVQGDTANYGYTF. The CDR3 nucleotides read TGCAGCGTTCAAGGGGACACAGCTAACTATGGCTACACCTTC.

This clone was counted between two and nine times. This chain joins TRBV2 and TRBJ2-7; no definite D call. Germline V CDR1 and CDR2: SNHLY, FYNNEI. The length of the CDR3 is 11 residues. Trimming removed 4 bases at V and 3 bases at J, with 4 bases between. As DNA, the CDR3 is TGTGCCAGCAGTGCCCGCTACGAGCAGTACTTC. Its translation is CASSARYEQYF.

V is TRBV29-1 and J is TRBJ2-5; perhaps D is TRBD1 or TRBD2 (5 bases each). The V gene's germline CDR1 is SQVTM and CDR2 ANQGSEA. V was shortened by 5 bases and J by 6 bases, with 10 bases between the two germline ends. This CDR3 is 11 amino acids long. The CDR3 nucleotides read TGCAGCGTTACGGGGACCAAGACCCAGTACTTC. Protein sequence: CSVTGTKTQYF. Using reference TRBV29-1 and TRBJ2-5 for the parts outside the CDR3, the full variable domain is SAVISQKPSRDICQRGTSLTIQCQVDSQVTMMFWYRQQPGQSLTLIATANQGSEATYESGFVIDKFPISRPNLTFSTLTVSNMSPEDSSIYLCSVTGTKTQYFGPGTRLLVL.

There are a few counts of this clone. This chain uses TRBV5-1 with TRBJ1-2; no firm D call. The CDR3 consists of 16 residues. Germline V CDR1 and CDR2: SGHRS, YFSETQ. Trimming left V 4 bases short and J 4 bases short, with 20 bases between. In DNA form, the CDR3 reads TGCGCCAGCAGCGACACAACCACGGGTTCCAGCTATGGCTACACCTTC. Its protein is CASSDTTTGSSYGYTF.

The V and J genes are TRBV19 and TRBJ2-7; 11 nucleotides match TRBD2. V was clipped by 5 bases and J by 3 bases; unmatched bases: 6. The CDR3 consists of 15 residues. Germline CDR1 LNHDA, CDR2 SQIVND (reference sequence). CDR3 DNA: TGTGCCAGTAGTTCCCTAGCGGGGGGTGACTACGAGCAGTACTTC. This sequence encodes CASSSLAGGDYEQYF. The variable domain in full, completed from reference TRBV19 and TRBJ2-7, reads DGGITQSPKYLFRKEGQNVTLSCEQNLNHDAMYWYRQDPGQGLRLIYYSQIVNDFQKGDIAEGYSVSREKKESFPLTVTSAQKNPTAFYLCASSSLAGGDYEQYFGPGTRLTVT.

This clone has only a few counts. The rearrangement joins TRBV11-3 to TRBJ2-3; D is possibly TRBD1 (6 bases). V lost 5 bases, J lost 3 bases, and 18 bases lay in between. The germline gives CDR1 SGHNT, CDR2 YENEEA. This CDR3 spans 16 amino acids. The CDR3 DNA is TGTGCCAGCAGCCCCCGACTGCGAGGGACAACAGATACGCAGTATTTT. Its translation: CASSPRLRGTTDTQYF.

V and J are TRBV29-1 and TRBJ2-1, with a weak D call TRBD2 (6 bases). Germline V CDR1 and CDR2: SQVTM, ANQGSEA. Trimming stripped 5 bases from V and 3 bases from J, with 8 bases between. The CDR3 spans 12 residues. CDR3 in DNA: TGCAGCGTTCGACTAGGCTACAATGAGCAGTTCTTC. Protein sequence: CSVRLGYNEQFF.

The chain joins TRBV14 to TRBJ1-2, with 9 nucleotides matching TRBD1. The CDR3 has 18 residues. Germline V gene sequence: CDR1 SGHDN, CDR2 FVKESK. J lost 4 bases, V lost 0 bases, and 12 bases had no gene match. The CDR3 DNA sequence: TGTGCCAGCAGCCAAGAAGCGACCCAAAAGACAGGGGGCTATGGCTACACCTTC. Its protein is CASSQEATQKTGGYGYTF.